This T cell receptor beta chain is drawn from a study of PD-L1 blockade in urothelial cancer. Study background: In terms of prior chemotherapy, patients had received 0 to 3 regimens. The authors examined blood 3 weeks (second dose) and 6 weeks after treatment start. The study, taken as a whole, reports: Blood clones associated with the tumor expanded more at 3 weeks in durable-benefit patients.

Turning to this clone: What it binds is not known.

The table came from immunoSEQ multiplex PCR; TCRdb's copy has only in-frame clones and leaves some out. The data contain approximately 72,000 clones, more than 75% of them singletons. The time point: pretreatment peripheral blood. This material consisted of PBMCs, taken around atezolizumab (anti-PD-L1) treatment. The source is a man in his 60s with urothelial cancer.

The CDR3: CASRPGLAGVEQYF. The CDR3 region has the DNA TGTGCCAGCAGACCAGGACTAGCGGGGGTTGAGCAGTACTTC. The genes are TRBV13 and TRBJ2-7; 13 nucleotides line up with TRBD2. V gave up 6 bases and J gave up 7 bases; unmatched junction bases: 6. The CDR3 totals 14 residues. Germline V gives CDR1 PRHDT, CDR2 FYEKMQ (reference sequence).